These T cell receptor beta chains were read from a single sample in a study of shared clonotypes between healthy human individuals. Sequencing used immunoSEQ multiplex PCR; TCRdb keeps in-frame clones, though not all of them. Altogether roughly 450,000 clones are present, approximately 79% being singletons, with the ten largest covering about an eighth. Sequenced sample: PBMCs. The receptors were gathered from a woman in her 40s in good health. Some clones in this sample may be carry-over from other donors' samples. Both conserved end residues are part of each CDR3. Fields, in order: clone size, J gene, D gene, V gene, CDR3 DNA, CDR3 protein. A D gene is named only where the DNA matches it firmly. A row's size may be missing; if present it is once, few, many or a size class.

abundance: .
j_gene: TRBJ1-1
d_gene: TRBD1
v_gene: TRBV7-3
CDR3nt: TGTGCCAGCAGCTCGACAGGGGCTCTAAGAGAAGCTTTCTTT
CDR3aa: CASSSTGALREAFF

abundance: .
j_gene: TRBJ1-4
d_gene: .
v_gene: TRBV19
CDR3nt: TGTGCCAGTAGTAAAGGCCTCAATGAAAAACTGTTTTTT
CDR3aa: CASSKGLNEKLFF

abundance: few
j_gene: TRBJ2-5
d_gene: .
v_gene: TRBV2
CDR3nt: TGTGCCAGCAGCCGACAGTTTCAAGAGACCCAGTACTTC
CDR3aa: CASSRQFQETQYF

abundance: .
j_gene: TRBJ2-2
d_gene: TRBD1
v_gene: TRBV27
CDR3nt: TGTGCCAGCAGCCTAAATACAGGGGACACCGGGGAGCTGTTTTTT
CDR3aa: CASSLNTGDTGELFF

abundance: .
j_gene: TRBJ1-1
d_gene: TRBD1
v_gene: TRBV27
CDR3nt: TGTGCCAGCAGTGCTCAACAGGGGCGGAACACTGAAGCTTTCTTT
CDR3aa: CASSAQQGRNTEAFF

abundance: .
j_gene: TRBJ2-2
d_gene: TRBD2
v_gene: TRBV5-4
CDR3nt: TGTGCCAGCAGCTTGACGGGAGGTTCCACCGGGGAGCTGTTTTTT
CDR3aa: CASSLTGGSTGELFF

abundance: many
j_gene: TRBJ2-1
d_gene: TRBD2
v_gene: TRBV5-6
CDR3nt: TGTGCCAGCAGCTTTTTTAGCGGGAGGATCGGCGTTGAGCAGTTCTTC
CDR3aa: CASSFFSGRIGVEQFF

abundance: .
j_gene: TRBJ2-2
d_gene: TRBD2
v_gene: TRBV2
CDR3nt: TGTGCCAGCAGTCCCGGGACTAGCGGTTCCGGGGAGCTGTTTTTT
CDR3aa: CASSPGTSGSGELFF

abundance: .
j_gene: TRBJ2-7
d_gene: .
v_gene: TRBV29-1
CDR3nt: TGCAGCGTGAGATCACAAGGGATCGACGAGCAGTACTTC
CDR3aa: CSVRSQGIDEQYF

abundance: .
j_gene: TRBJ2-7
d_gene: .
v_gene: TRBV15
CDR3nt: TGTGCCACCAGCAGAGATCGGGTAGGATTCTACGAGCAGTACTTC
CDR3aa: CATSRDRVGFYEQYF

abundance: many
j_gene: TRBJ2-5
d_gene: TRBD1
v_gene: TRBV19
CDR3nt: TGTGCCAGTAGCTTAGCCGGGACAGGTGGGGAGACCCAGTACTTC
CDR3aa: CASSLAGTGGETQYF

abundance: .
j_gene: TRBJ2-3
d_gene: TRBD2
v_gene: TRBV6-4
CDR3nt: TGTGCCAGCAGTGAGTCGCTAGCGGAAACAGATACGCAGTATTTT
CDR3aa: CASSESLAETDTQYF

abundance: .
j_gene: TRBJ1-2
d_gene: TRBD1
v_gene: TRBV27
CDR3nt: TGTGCCAGCAGTTTAACGAAACGGGACAGGCGGAACTATGGCTACACCTTC
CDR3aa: CASSLTKRDRRNYGYTF

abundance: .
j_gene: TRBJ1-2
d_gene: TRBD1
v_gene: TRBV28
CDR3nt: TGTGCCAGCAGACGGGCGGGACAGCCTAACTATGGCTACACCTTC
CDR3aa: CASRRAGQPNYGYTF

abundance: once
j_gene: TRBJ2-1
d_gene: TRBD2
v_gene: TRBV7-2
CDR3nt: TGTGCCAGCAGCTTAGTTCTAGCGGGAGTAGGAGAGCAGTTCTTC
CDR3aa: CASSLVLAGVGEQFF

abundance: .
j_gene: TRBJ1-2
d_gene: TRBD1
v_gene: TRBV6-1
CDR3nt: TGTGCCAGCAATCGACAGGGTGGGAACTATGGCTACACCTTC
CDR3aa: CASNRQGGNYGYTF

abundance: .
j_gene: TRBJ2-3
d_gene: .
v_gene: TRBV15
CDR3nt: TGTGCCACCAGCAGATCACTCCGGGGCACAGATACGCAGTATTTT
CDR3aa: CATSRSLRGTDTQYF

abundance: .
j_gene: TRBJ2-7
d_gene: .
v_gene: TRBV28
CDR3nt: TGTGCCAGCAGTTCCGCCGGGGTTCGGGGTTACGAGCAGTACTTC
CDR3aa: CASSSAGVRGYEQYF

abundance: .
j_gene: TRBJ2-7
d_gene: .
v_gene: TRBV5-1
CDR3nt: TGCGCCAGCAGCTTGGAGCTGGCCACCTACGAGCAGTACTTC
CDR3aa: CASSLELATYEQYF

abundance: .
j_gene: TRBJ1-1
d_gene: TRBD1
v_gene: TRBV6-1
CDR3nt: TGTGCCAACACCCGTGCCGGGACAGGGTCGACTGAAGCTTTCTTT
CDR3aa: CANTRAGTGSTEAFF

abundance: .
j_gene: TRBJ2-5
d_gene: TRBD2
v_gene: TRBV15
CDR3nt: TGTGCCACCAGCAGAGGGACTAGCGGGAGGGCGAAGACCCAGTACTTC
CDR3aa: CATSRGTSGRAKTQYF

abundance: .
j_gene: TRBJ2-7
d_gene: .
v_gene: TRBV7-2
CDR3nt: TGTGCCAGCAGCTTATTGCCAGCCTCCTACGAGCAGTACTTC
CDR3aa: CASSLLPASYEQYF

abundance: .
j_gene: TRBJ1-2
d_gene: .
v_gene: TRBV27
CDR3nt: TGTGCCAGCAGGCCCGGGGGACTCTATGGCTACACCTTC
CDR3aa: CASRPGGLYGYTF

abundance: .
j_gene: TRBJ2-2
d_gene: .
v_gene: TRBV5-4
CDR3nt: TGTGCCAGCAGCGAGGACAAGAACACCGGGGAGCTGTTTTTT
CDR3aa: CASSEDKNTGELFF

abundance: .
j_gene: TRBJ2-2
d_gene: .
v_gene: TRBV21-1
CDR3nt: TGTGCCAGCAGCAAAGCCCGTTGTTCCGGTAATTTCGGGGAGCTGTTTTTT
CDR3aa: CASSKARCSGNFGELFF

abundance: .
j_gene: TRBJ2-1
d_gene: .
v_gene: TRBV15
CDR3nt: TGTGCCACCAGCAGAGATCATAGTGGGGGTAATGAGCAGTTCTTC
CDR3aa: CATSRDHSGGNEQFF

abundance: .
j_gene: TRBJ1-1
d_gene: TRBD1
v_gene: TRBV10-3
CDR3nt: TGTGCCTCAACAGGGGGCAATATGAACACTGAAGCTTTCTTT
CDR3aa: CASTGGNMNTEAFF

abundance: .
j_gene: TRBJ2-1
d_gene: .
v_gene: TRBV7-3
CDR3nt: TGTGCCAGCAGCTTCGGCTCGTTTACTGAGCAGTTCTTC
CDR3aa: CASSFGSFTEQFF

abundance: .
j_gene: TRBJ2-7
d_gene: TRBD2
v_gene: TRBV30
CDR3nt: TGTGCCTGGAGTGTAGCTAGCGGGTACGAGCAGTACTTC
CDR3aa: CAWSVASGYEQYF